This passage covers 10 T cell receptor beta chains from one sample sequenced in a study of cytomegalovirus exposure and HLA in healthy donors. PCR was performed using 60 Vbeta and 13 Jbeta primers. Profiling relied on immunoSEQ multiplex PCR, and the TCRdb table lists in-frame clones only, not all of them. The sample yields around 170,000 clones, approximately 88% seen once. The sample consisted of PBMCs. Receptors originate from a woman aged 50 to 65 in good health and CMV-seropositive.

Concerning this clone: The sample holds other DNA sequences that translate to the same CDR3. The chain employs TRBV27 and TRBJ1-6; D gene ambiguous. Trimming removed 6 bases from V and 7 bases from J, with 13 bases in between. CDR3 length: 14 amino acids. Germline V gives CDR1 MNHEY, CDR2 SMNVEV (reference sequence). CDR3 in amino acids: CASSLGGGNSPLHF. Written as DNA, the CDR3 is TGTGCCAGCAGCCTTGGAGGAGGGAATTCACCCCTCCACTTT.

The rearrangement links TRBV18 to TRBJ2-3; TRBD1 matches 7 bases. CDR3 size: 15 residues. The germline V gene has CDR1 KGHSH and CDR2 LQKENI. J lost 5 bases, V lost 2 bases, and 7 bases had no gene match. The CDR3 loop reads CASSPRQGGEDTQYF. CDR3 nucleotide sequence: TGTGCCAGCTCACCAAGACAGGGTGGAGAAGATACGCAGTATTTT.

The V and J genes are TRBV28 and TRBJ2-1; 12 bases are a match to TRBD2. V shed 5 bases, J shed 8 bases, and the junction held 7 bases outside the gene matches. Germline CDR1 and CDR2: MDHEN and SYDVKM. The CDR3 has 15 residues. CDR3 residues: CASSNLAGGRDEQFF. DNA for the CDR3: TGTGCCAGCAGTAACCTAGCGGGGGGGCGGGATGAGCAGTTCTTC. The full variable domain, with the rest looked up from reference TRBV28 and TRBJ2-1, is DVKVTQSSRYLVKRTGEKVFLECVQDMDHENMFWYRQDPGLGLRLIYFSYDVKMKEKGDIPEGYSVSREKKERFSLILESASTNQTSMYLCASSNLAGGRDEQFFGPGTRLTVL.

The CDR3 DNA follows: TGTGCCAGCAGTGGCGAAGCGGGACACCCCTACGAGCAGTACTTC. Translating it yields CASSGEAGHPYEQYF. The gene calls are TRBV28 and TRBJ2-7, with a weak D call TRBD2 (7 bases). This CDR3 has 15 amino acids. V was pared by 5 bases and J by 2 bases, with 16 bases between. The germline V gene encodes CDR1 MDHEN and CDR2 SYDVKM.

This sequence joins TRBV11-2 and TRBJ2-3, with 14 bases aligning to TRBD2. The V segment lost 5 bases and the J segment 4 bases; nucleotides outside the gene matches: 5. The CDR3 has 16 residues. Per the germline V gene, CDR1 is SGHAT and CDR2 is FQNNGV. The CDR3 sequence is CASSLGLAGGADTQYF. CDR3 sequence (DNA): TGTGCCAGCAGCCTCGGACTAGCGGGGGGAGCAGATACGCAGTATTTT.

This clone was seen a handful of times. The rearrangement uses TRBV19 and TRBJ2-6, with D perhaps TRBD1 (5 bases). CDR1 is LNHDA and CDR2 is SQIVND in the germline V gene (reference sequence). CDR3 length: 17 residues. Trimming removed 7 bases at V and 2 bases at J, with 18 bases between. CDR3: CASTYRGQAAGANVLTF. The DNA of the CDR3 is TGTGCCAGTACCTATCGAGGACAAGCAGCTGGGGCCAACGTCCTGACTTTC. The complete variable domain, with remaining parts taken from reference TRBV19 and TRBJ2-6, reads DGGITQSPKYLFRKEGQNVTLSCEQNLNHDAMYWYRQDPGQGLRLIYYSQIVNDFQKGDIAEGYSVSREKKESFPLTVTSAQKNPTAFYLCASTYRGQAAGANVLTFGAGSRLTVL.

The V and J genes are TRBV18 and TRBJ2-2, with D tentatively TRBD1 (6 bases). Trimming stripped 3 bases from V and 2 bases from J, with 10 bases between. The CDR3 length is 15 residues. Per the germline V gene, CDR1 is KGHSH and CDR2 is LQKENI. The CDR3 bases are TGTGCCAGCTCACCGGAACAGGGTAACACCGGGGAGCTGTTTTTT. This codes for CASSPEQGNTGELFF.

A single count supports this clone. V and J are TRBV13 and TRBJ2-5; D gene ambiguous. The CDR3 spans 14 residues. Trimming pared 1 base from V and 1 base from J, leaving 7 bases between. Germline V gene sequence: CDR1 PRHDT, CDR2 FYEKMQ (reference sequence). CDR3 nucleotides: TGTGCCAGCAGCTTAGTGGCGGTCCAAGAGACCCAGTACTTC. This encodes CASSLVAVQETQYF.

This clone was seen just once. The junction shows a germline mismatch at one end, possibly a read error. V and J are TRBV7-7 and TRBJ2-3, with D unclear. Germline loops: CDR1 SSHAT, CDR2 FNYEAQ (reference sequence). CDR3 size: 15 residues. The DNA for the CDR3 is TGTGCTAGCAGCCCCAGAAATGGAGCCCCAGATACGCAGTATTTT. Encoded protein: CASSPRNGAPDTQYF.

The CDR3 sequence: CASSIQGLYEQFF. CDR3 in DNA: TGTGCCAGTAGTATCCAGGGTCTCTATGAGCAGTTCTTC. This chain links TRBV19 with TRBJ2-1; possible D gene TRBD1, 5 bases. V lost 3 bases and J 8 bases, leaving 11 bases between the germline ends. This CDR3 is 13 amino acids long. CDR1 and CDR2 from the germline V gene are LNHDA and SQIVND (reference sequence).